This paragraph covers one TCR beta chain sequence. The target antigen is unknown. The length of the CDR3 is 13 residues. The V gene's germline CDR1 is SQVTM and CDR2 ANQGSEA. V trimming: 5 bases; J trimming: 0 bases; junction bases outside the gene matches: 4. This specimen comes from a study of cytomegalovirus exposure and HLA in healthy donors. Study-wide results and caveats: Highest at DRB1 and lowest at HLA-C, TCR association rates differed among HLA loci in a later analysis. Segments of the TCR beta V type were, in most cases, productive about 90% or about 30% of the time in an earlier analysis.

Donors showed nominal health when sampled, although they likely had unrecorded immune exposures. Researchers ran the PCR with 60 Vbeta and 13 Jbeta primers. Data came from immunoSEQ multiplex PCR; TCRdb stores just in-frame clones and leaves some out. The sample lists some 110,000 clones; about two thirds were seen once. This receptor was taken from a female donor in good health and CMV-seronegative. The chain couples TRBV29-1 to TRBJ2-7; 7 bases match TRBD2. The specimen was PBMCs. The CDR3, as DNA: TGCAGCGTTATAACTAGCGACTCCTACGAGCAGTACTTC. This gives the protein CSVITSDSYEQYF.